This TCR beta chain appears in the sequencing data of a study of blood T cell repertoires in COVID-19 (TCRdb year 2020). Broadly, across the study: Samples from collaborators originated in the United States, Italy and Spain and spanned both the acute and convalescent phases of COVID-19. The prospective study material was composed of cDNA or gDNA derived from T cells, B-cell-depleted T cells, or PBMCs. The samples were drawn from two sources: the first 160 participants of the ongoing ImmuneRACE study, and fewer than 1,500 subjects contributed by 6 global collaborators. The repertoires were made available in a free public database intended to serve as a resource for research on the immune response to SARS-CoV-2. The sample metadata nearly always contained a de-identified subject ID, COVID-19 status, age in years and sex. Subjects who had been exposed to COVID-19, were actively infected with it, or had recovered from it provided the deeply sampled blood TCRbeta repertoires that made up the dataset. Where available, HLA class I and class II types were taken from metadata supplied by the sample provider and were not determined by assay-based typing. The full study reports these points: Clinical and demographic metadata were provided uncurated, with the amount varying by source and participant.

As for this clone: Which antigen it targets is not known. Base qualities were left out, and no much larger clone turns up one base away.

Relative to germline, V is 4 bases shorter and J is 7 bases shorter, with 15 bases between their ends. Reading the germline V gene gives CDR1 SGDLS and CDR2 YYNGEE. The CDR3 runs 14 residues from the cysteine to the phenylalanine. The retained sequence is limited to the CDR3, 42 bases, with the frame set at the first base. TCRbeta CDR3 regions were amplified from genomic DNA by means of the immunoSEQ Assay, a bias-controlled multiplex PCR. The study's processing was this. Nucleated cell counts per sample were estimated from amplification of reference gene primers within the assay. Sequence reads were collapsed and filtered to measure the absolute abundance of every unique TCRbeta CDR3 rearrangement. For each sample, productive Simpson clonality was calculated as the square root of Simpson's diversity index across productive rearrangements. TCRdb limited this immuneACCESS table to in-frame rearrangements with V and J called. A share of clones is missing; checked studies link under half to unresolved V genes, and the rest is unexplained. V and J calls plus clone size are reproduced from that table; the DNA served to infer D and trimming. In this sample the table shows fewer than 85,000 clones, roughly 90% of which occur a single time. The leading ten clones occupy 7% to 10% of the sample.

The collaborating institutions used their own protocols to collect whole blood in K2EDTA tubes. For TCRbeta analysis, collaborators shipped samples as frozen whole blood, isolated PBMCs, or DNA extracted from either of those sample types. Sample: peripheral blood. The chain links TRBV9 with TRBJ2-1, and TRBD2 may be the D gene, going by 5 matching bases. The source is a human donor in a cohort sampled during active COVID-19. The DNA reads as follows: TGTGCCAGCAGCTCCCGGACTGTCTGGAATGAGCAGTTCTTC. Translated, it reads CASSSRTVWNEQFF.